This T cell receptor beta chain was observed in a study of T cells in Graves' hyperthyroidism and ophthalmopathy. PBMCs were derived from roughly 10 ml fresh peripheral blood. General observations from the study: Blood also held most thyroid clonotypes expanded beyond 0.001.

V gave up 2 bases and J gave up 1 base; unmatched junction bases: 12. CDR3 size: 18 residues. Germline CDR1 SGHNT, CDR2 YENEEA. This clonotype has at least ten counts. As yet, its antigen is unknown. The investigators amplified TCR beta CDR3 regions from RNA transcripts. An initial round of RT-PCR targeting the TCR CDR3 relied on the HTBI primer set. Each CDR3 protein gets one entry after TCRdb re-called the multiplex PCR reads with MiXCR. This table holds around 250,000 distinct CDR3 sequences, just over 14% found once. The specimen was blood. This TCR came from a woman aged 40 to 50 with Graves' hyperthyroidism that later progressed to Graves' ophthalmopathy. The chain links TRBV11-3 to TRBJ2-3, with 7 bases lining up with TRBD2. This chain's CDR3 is CASSLSGRLGRGTDTQYF. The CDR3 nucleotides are TGTGCCAGCAGCTTATCGGGACGATTGGGGAGGGGCACAGATACGCAGTATTTT.